The 24 T cell receptor beta chains given below trace back to one sample, sequenced in a study of T cell repertoires in cytomegalovirus infection (dated by TCRdb to between 2019 and 2020). The sequencer was an Illumina HiSeq 1500. In-frame beta chains were kept once TCRdb had trimmed the public reads at Q25 with fastp and called clones with MiXCR. Every entry covers one CDR3 protein and lists the most common genes and DNA from its rows. The sample table holds about 180,000 distinct CDR3 sequences, of which approximately 14% were seen once. The biggest ten clones account for about a quarter of the sample. Material: PBMCs. These receptors all come from a human donor in good health (CMV status not recorded). Some clones in this sample may be carry-over from other donors' samples.

This clonotype was counted between two and nine times. The chain employs TRBV29-1 and TRBJ2-3; D uncertain. Trimming stripped 6 bases from V and 5 bases from J, with 6 bases between. The germline V gene has CDR1 SQVTM and CDR2 ANQGSEA. The CDR3 consists of 10 residues. The CDR3 DNA reads as TGCAGCGTCCTGAAAGATACGCAGTATTTT. Protein: CSVLKDTQYF.

The CDR3 reads CASSPRGQGADEQYF. The DNA of the CDR3 is TGTGCCAGCAGTCCCCGAGGACAGGGGGCCGACGAGCAGTACTTC. V gene TRBV27 combines with J gene TRBJ2-7, with TRBD1 matching 11 bases. The CDR3 contains 15 residues. Germline CDR1 reads MNHEY; CDR2 reads SMNVEV (reference sequence). Germline trimming cut 5 bases from V and 5 bases from J; bases unmatched to any gene: 8.

The CDR3 region is CASSGLDPYEQYF. The CDR3 nucleotides read TGTGCCAGCAGCGGACTAGACCCCTACGAGCAGTACTTC. The rearrangement uses TRBV7-6 and TRBJ2-7; 7 bases fit TRBD2. CDR1 is SGHVS, CDR2 FNYEAQ, per germline. The CDR3 runs 13 residues. After removal of 5 bases from V and 2 bases from J, the junction contained 3 bases not matched to a gene.

This clonotype was seen many times. The chain combines TRBV6-1 with TRBJ1-2; TRBD1 matches at 9 bases. The CDR3 loop spans 14 amino acids. J gave up 5 bases and V 5 bases, and 6 bases lay outside the gene matches. Germline lookup yields CDR1 MNHNS and CDR2 SASEGT. CDR3 nucleotide sequence: TGTGCCAGCAGTCCAGGGACAGGGTATTATGGCTACACCTTC. Its translation: CASSPGTGYYGYTF.

Regarding this clonotype: Being one base from a much bigger clone, this may be a read error. The V gene is TRBV20-1, the J gene TRBJ2-2, with a weak D call TRBD2 (6 bases). The ends were cut back, 2 bases at V and 5 bases at J, with 24 bases in the middle. The CDR3 runs 18 residues. CDR1 and CDR2 (germline): DFQATT, SNEGSKA (reference sequence). CDR3 loop: CSARSREGRTGRTGELFF. The CDR3 DNA follows: TGCAGTGCTAGATCCAGAGAGGGTAGGACCGGGAGAACCGGGGAGCTGTTTTTT.

This clonotype was counted many times. The chain joins TRBV7-3 to TRBJ2-3; 13 nucleotides agree with TRBD2. The junction had 6 bases not matched to a gene; V was cut back by 10 bases and J by 5 bases. The CDR3 extends over 14 amino acids. CDR1 is SGHTA and CDR2 is FQGTGA in the germline V gene. This chain's CDR3 is CATGLAGAGDTQYF. Here the CDR3 DNA reads TGTGCCACCGGACTAGCGGGGGCGGGAGATACGCAGTATTTT. Full variable domain (missing parts from reference TRBV7-3 and TRBJ2-3): GAGVSQTPSNKVTEKGKYVELRCDPISGHTALYWYRQSLGQGPEFLIYFQGTGAADDSGLPNDRFFAVRPEGSVSTLKIQRTERGDSAVYLCATGLAGAGDTQYFGPGTRLTVL.

This clonotype was observed at least ten times. V and J are TRBV7-2 and TRBJ1-5; the D gene is possibly TRBD1 (6 bases). The V gene's germline CDR1 is SGHTA and CDR2 FQGNSA. The CDR3 consists of 19 residues. Trimming shortened V by 4 bases and J by 1 base, and 23 bases separated the two germline ends. The CDR3, as DNA: TGTGCCAGCAGCTCCGGTACTCAGGGGTTTCGACAAAGCAATCAGCCCCAGCATTTT. Translating it yields CASSSGTQGFRQSNQPQHF.

This clonotype turned up a few times. This may come from a read error, since a much larger clone is one base off. The chain combines TRBV7-9 with TRBJ2-7; D unresolved. CDR1 is SEHNR and CDR2 is FQNEAQ in the germline V gene (reference sequence). The germline V and J ends were trimmed by 3 bases and 4 bases, with 7 bases remaining between them. The CDR3 totals 12 residues. The CDR3 protein is CASSFLAYEQYF. DNA of the CDR3: TGTGCCAGCAGCTTTTTGGCGTACGAGCAGTACTTC.

The chain is built from TRBV30 and TRBJ2-1; TRBD2 aligns across 9 bases. CDR1 GTSNPN and CDR2 SVGIG come from the germline V gene (reference sequence). The CDR3 is made up of 14 amino acids. Here the CDR3 DNA reads TGTGTATCTGACGCGGGAGGGTCCTACAATGAGCAGTTCTTC. Translation: CVSDAGGSYNEQFF. Filled out from reference TRBV30 and TRBJ2-1, the complete variable domain reads SQTIHQWPATLVQPVGSPLSLECTVEGTSNPNLYWYRQAAGRGLQLLFYSVGIGQISSEVPQNLSASRPQDRQFILSSKKLLLSDSGFYLCVSDAGGSYNEQFFGPGTRLTVL.

The sample holds many counts of this clonotype. The CDR3 protein is CASSLFGGRAPYNEQFF. The CDR3 nucleotides are TGTGCCAGCAGCTTATTCGGCGGGAGGGCCCCCTACAATGAGCAGTTCTTC. The gene calls are TRBV7-9 and TRBJ2-1, with TRBD2 matching over 9 bases. The CDR3 covers 17 residues. With 2 bases clipped from V and 2 bases from J, the junction kept 7 bases outside the gene matches. From germline, CDR1 is SEHNR and CDR2 FQNEAQ (reference sequence).

This clonotype appeared many times. V is TRBV7-3 and J is TRBJ2-7; 8 nucleotides agree with TRBD1. The CDR3 length is 15 residues. The ends lost 5 bases at V and 2 bases at J; junction bases unmatched: 8. Germline CDR1 is SGHTA and CDR2 is FQGTGA. The CDR3, as DNA: TGTGCCAGCAGCCCCGGACAGGGACCCACCTACGAGCAGTACTTC. This sequence encodes CASSPGQGPTYEQYF.

This clonotype showed up just a few times. The rearrangement joins TRBV6-5 to TRBJ2-5, with D possibly TRBD2 on 5 matching bases. The CDR3 has 15 amino acids. The germline V and J ends were trimmed by 0 bases and 2 bases, with 10 bases remaining between them. Germline V gene data show CDR1 as MNHEY and CDR2 as SVGAGI. CDR3 residues: CASSYSLANQETQYF. Written as DNA, the CDR3 is TGTGCCAGCAGTTACTCGCTAGCTAATCAAGAGACCCAGTACTTC.

This clonotype was observed a few times. V is TRBV6-1 and J is TRBJ1-1; D is possibly TRBD1 (5 bases). Trimming removed 5 bases at V and 1 base at J, with 11 bases between. CDR3 size: 14 residues. From germline, CDR1 is MNHNS and CDR2 SASEGT. Here the CDR3 reads CASSRRGGNTEAFF. CDR3 nucleotide sequence: TGTGCCAGCAGTCGACGGGGGGGGAACACTGAAGCTTTCTTT.

The table lists this clonotype with many counts. J is TRBJ2-7 and V is TRBV14; maybe TRBD1 (5 bases). Between the trimmed V and J ends, which lost 4 bases and 0 bases, there was a span of 19 bases. CDR3 length: 17 amino acids. Germline values: CDR1 SGHDN, CDR2 FVKESK. The CDR3, as DNA: TGTGCCAGCAGCCCCCCCAACCAGGGTCCAAGCTCCTACGAGCAGTACTTC. This translates into CASSPPNQGPSSYEQYF.

The sample holds a few counts of this clonotype. The V and J genes are TRBV12-3 or TRBV12-4 and TRBJ1-2; a weak D match, TRBD1 (5 bases). The CDR3 has 11 residues. The germline V and J ends were trimmed by 6 bases and 5 bases, with 7 bases remaining between them. CDR3: CASSKGYGYTF. The CDR3 DNA reads TGTGCCAGCAGCAAGGGGTATGGCTACACCTTC.

This clonotype was seen ten or more times. J is TRBJ2-7 and V is TRBV12-3 or TRBV12-4, with TRBD1 identical over 9 bases. The CDR3 loop spans 14 amino acids. V dropped 8 bases and J dropped 1; count of bases not matched to a gene: 6. The CDR3: CASCTGTGSYEQYF. CDR3 sequence (DNA): TGTGCCAGCTGCACCGGGACAGGGTCCTACGAGCAGTACTTC.

The chain is built from TRBV10-3 and TRBJ2-7; 7 bases align to TRBD2. The CDR3 runs to 15 residues. The V and J ends lost 0 bases and 11 bases, in that order; junction bases with no gene match: 13. CDR1 is ENHRY and CDR2 is SYGVKD in the germline V gene. The CDR3 sequence: CAISESPGLTLREYF. CDR3 bases: TGTGCCATCAGTGAGTCTCCGGGACTAACCTTAAGGGAGTACTTC.

The chain couples TRBV10-3 to TRBJ2-7; no firm D call. From germline, CDR1 is ENHRY and CDR2 SYGVKD. Trimming took 3 bases from V and 3 from J, leaving 9 bases between them. CDR3 size: 13 residues. CDR3 region: CAISEGPVYEQYF. The CDR3 nucleotides read TGTGCCATCAGTGAAGGACCAGTCTACGAGCAGTACTTC.

In this sample, this clonotype turned up many times. The chain uses TRBV7-2 and TRBJ1-1; no clear D gene. The V end lost 1 base, the J end lost 0 bases, and 9 bases lay between the germline ends. CDR3 length equals 15 residues. The V gene's germline CDR1 is SGHTA and CDR2 FQGNSA. The CDR3 DNA is TGTGCCAGCAGCTTAGTGGGTTTCATGAACACTGAAGCTTTCTTT. It codes for CASSLVGFMNTEAFF.

In its sample, this clonotype was seen many times. The chain is built from TRBV4-1 and TRBJ1-6; D unclear. The CDR3 is 14 amino acids. V lost 0 bases and J 8 bases, leaving 8 bases between the germline ends. In germline, CDR1 is MGHRA, CDR2 YSYEKL. The CDR3 protein is CASSQDMGYSPLHF. CDR3 nucleotide sequence: TGCGCCAGCAGCCAAGACATGGGATATTCACCCCTCCACTTT.

This clonotype occurred a few times. The chain links TRBV14 to TRBJ2-1, with D possibly TRBD2 on 5 matching bases. Deletions cut 1 base from V and 1 base from J, with 17 bases between. Germline V gene lookup returns CDR1 SGHDN and CDR2 FVKESK. The CDR3 extends over 18 amino acids. The CDR3 loop reads CASSQVKGPGNSYNEQFF. The DNA of the CDR3 is TGTGCCAGCAGCCAAGTTAAGGGTCCGGGGAATTCCTACAATGAGCAGTTCTTC.

V is TRBV2 and J is TRBJ2-2, with 7 bases lining up with TRBD2. The CDR3 loop spans 15 amino acids. The germline V gene has CDR1 SNHLY and CDR2 FYNNEI. V was pared by 5 bases and J by 6 bases, with 9 bases of the junction left unmatched. In nucleotides, the CDR3 is TGTGCCAGCAGTCTGGGGGAGGGGAGGGCCGGGGAGCTGTTTTTT. Protein: CASSLGEGRAGELFF.

This clonotype was counted at least ten times. The chain uses TRBV14 and TRBJ2-2; no clear D gene. Trimming took off 3 bases at V and 1 base at J, with 6 bases between the two ends. This CDR3 is 14 amino acids long. Germline V gene lookup returns CDR1 SGHDN and CDR2 FVKESK. DNA for the CDR3: TGTGCCAGCAGCCAGCCTTTGAACACCGGGGAGCTGTTTTTT. Translation gives CASSQPLNTGELFF.

This clonotype is a singleton in its sample. The J gene is TRBJ1-1, the V gene TRBV19, with a tentative D call TRBD1 (5 bases). The length of the CDR3 is 14 residues. Germline V lookup: CDR1 LNHDA, CDR2 SQIVND (reference sequence). In nucleotides, the CDR3 is TGTCACAGTAGTATGAGGGGCGGGAACACTGAAGCTTTCTTT. It specifies CHSSMRGGNTEAFF. The full variable domain, in which reference TRBV19 and TRBJ1-1 provide the parts outside the CDR3, is DGGITQSPKYLFRKEGQNVTLSCEQNLNHDAMYWYRQDPGQGLRLIYYSQIVNDFQKGDIAEGYSVSREKKESFPLTVTSAQKNPTAFYLCHSSMRGGNTEAFFGQGTRLTVV.